This TCR beta chain appears in the sequencing data of a study of T cell repertoires in cytomegalovirus infection. Study at large: Well-studied HLA-B-restricted CMV epitopes were used in the study alongside recently identified HLA-C-restricted ones. CMV infection and matching HLA type were both indicated by public TCR beta signatures. Overall study results and limits: The study found HLA-C-restricted CMV-specific TCR beta clonotypes dominating the ex vivo response.

Each CDR3 protein gets one entry after TCRdb re-called the reads with MiXCR. This table has about 900,000 distinct CDR3 sequences, 30% to 40% appearing once. CDR3 length: 13 amino acids. The germline V and J ends were trimmed by 5 bases and 3 bases, with 11 bases remaining between them. CDR1 is DFQATT, CDR2 SNEGSKA, per germline (reference sequence). Points on this clonotype: Its matching antigen is unknown.

This sequence was found in a human donor in good health (CMV status not recorded). Some clones in this sample may be carry-over from other donors' samples. Specimen: cultured CD8+ T cells from PBMCs, collected from culture after CMV antigen stimulation. The chain combines TRBV20-1 with TRBJ2-1; D remains unclear. The CDR3 sequence: CSALRIDYNEQFF. DNA for the CDR3: TGCAGTGCTCTCAGGATTGACTACAATGAGCAGTTCTTC.